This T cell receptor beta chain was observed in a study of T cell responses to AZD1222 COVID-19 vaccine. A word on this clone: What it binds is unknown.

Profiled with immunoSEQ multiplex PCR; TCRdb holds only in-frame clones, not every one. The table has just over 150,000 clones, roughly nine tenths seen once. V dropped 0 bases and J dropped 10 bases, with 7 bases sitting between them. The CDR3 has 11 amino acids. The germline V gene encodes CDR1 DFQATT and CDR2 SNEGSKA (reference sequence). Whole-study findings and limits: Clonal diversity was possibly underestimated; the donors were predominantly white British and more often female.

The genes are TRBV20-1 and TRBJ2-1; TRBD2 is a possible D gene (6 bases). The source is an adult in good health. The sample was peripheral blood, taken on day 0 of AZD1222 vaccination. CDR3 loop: CSARDRGEQFF. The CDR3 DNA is TGCAGTGCTAGAGATCGGGGGGAGCAGTTCTTC.